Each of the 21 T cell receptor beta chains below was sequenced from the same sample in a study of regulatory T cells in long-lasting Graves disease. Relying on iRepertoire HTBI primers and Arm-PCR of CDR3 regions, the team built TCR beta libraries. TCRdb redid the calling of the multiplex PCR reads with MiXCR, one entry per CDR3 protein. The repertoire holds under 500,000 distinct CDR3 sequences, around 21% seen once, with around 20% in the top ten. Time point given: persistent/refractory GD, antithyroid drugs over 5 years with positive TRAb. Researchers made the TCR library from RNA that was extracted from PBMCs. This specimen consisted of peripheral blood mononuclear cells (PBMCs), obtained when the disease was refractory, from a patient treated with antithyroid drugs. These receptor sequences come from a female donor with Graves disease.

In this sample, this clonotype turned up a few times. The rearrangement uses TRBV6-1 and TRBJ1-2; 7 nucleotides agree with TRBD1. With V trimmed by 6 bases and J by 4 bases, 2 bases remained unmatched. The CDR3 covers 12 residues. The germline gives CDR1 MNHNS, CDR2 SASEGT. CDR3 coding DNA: TGTGCCAGCAGACAGGGGAGCTATGGCTACACCTTC. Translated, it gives CASRQGSYGYTF.

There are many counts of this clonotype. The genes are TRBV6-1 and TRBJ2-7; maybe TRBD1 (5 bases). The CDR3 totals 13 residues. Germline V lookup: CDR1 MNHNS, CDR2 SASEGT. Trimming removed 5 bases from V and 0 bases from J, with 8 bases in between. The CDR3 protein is CASSPTVSYEQYF. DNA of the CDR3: TGTGCCAGCAGTCCGACAGTCTCCTACGAGCAGTACTTC.

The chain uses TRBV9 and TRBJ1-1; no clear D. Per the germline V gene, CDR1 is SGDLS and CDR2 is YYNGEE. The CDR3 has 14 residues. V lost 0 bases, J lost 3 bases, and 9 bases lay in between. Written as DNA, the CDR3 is TGTGCCAGCAGCGTAGGGCCGAGGGACACTGAAGCTTTCTTT. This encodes CASSVGPRDTEAFF.

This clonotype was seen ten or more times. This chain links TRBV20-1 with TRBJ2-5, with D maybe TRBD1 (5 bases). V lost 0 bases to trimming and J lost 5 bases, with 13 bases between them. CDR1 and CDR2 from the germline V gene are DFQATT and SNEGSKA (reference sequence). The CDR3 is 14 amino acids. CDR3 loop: CSARDPAGKETQYF. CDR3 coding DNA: TGCAGTGCTAGAGATCCGGCAGGGAAGGAGACCCAGTACTTC.

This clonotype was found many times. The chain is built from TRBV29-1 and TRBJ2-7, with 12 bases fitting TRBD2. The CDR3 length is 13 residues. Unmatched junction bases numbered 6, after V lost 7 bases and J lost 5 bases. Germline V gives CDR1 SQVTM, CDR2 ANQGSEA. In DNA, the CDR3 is TGCAGCGCCAGACTAGCGGGAGTAAACGAGCAGTACTTC. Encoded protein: CSARLAGVNEQYF.

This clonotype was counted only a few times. The CDR3 is CASSSGQSVWPEAFF. The CDR3 bases are TGTGCCAGCAGTTCTGGACAGTCGGTGTGGCCTGAAGCTTTCTTT. The chain has TRBV12-3 or TRBV12-4 and TRBJ1-1; the D gene is possibly TRBD1 (6 bases). CDR3 length: 15 amino acids. Trimming left V 4 bases short and J 6 bases short, with 18 bases between.

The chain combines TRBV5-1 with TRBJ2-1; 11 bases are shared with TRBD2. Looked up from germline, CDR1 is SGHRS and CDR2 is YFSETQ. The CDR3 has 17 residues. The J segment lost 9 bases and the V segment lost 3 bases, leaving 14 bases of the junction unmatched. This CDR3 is CASSSGGLAGGGIEQFF. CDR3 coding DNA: TGCGCCAGCAGCTCTGGGGGTCTAGCGGGAGGTGGGATTGAGCAGTTCTTC.

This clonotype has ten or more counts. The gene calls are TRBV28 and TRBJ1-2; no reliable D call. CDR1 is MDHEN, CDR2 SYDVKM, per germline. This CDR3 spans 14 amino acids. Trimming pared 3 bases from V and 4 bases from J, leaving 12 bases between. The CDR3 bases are TGTGCCAGCAGTTTGCCCCCTCCACTCTATGGCTACACCTTC. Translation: CASSLPPPLYGYTF.

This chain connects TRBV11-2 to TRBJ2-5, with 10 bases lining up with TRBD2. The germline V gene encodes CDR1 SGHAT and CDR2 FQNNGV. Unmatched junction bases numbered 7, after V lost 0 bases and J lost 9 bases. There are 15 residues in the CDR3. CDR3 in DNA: TGTGCCAGCAGCTTAGATTTGGCTAGCGGGAGTGCCCAGTACTTC. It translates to CASSLDLASGSAQYF.

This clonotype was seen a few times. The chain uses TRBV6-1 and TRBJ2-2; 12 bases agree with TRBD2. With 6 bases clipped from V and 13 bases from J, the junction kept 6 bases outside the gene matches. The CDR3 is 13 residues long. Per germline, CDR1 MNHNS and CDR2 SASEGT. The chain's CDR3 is CASRGLAGSGLFF. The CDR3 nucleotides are TGTGCCAGCAGAGGACTAGCGGGATCAGGGCTGTTTTTT.

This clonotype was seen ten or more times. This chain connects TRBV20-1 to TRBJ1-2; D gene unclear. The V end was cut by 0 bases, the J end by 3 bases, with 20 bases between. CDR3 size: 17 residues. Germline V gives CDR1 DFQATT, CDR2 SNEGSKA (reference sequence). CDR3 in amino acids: CSARDVNRESLYYGYTF. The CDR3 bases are TGCAGTGCTAGAGATGTGAACCGGGAAAGCCTCTACTATGGCTACACCTTC.

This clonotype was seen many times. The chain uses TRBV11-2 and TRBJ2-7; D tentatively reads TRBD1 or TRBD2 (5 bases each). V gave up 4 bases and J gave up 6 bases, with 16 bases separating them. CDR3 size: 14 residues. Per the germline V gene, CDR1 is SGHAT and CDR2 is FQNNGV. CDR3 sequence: CASSSGTGPTEQYF. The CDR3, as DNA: TGTGCCAGCAGCTCTGGGACCGGTCCCACCGAGCAGTACTTC.

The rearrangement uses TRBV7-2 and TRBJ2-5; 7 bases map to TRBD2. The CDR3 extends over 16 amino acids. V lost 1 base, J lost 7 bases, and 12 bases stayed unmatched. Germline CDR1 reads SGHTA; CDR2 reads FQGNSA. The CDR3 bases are TGTGCCAGCAGCTTAGAGGGTAGCGGGTTGGTGAGGACCCAGTACTTC. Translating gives CASSLEGSGLVRTQYF. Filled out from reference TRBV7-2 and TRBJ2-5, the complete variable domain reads GAGVSQSPSNKVTEKGKDVELRCDPISGHTALYWYRQSLGQGLEFLIYFQGNSAPDKSGLPSDRFSAERTGGSVSTLTIQRTQQEDSAVYLCASSLEGSGLVRTQYFGPGTRLLVL.

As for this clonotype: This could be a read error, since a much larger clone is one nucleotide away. The CDR3 is CASSLGQVREIQYF. In nucleotides, the CDR3 is TGTGCCAGCAGCTTGGGACAAGTCAGAGAGATCCAGTACTTC. The chain uses TRBV7-2 and TRBJ2-5, with D perhaps matching TRBD1 (6 bases). CDR1 is SGHTA and CDR2 is FQGNSA in the germline V gene. This CDR3 spans 14 amino acids.

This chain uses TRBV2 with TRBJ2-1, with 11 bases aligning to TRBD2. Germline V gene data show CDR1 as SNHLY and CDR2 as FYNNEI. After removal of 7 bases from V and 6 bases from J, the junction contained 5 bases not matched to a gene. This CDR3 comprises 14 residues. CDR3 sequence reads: CASKLAGVRNEQFF. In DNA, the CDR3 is TGTGCCAGCAAACTAGCGGGAGTACGCAATGAGCAGTTCTTC.

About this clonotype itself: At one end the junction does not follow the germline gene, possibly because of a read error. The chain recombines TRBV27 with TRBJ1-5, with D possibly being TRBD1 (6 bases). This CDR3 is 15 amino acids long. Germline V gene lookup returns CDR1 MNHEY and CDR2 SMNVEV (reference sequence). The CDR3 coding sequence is TGTGCCAGCAGTTTGGGCAGGGGCCCCAATCACCCCCAGCATTTT. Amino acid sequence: CASSLGRGPNHPQHF.

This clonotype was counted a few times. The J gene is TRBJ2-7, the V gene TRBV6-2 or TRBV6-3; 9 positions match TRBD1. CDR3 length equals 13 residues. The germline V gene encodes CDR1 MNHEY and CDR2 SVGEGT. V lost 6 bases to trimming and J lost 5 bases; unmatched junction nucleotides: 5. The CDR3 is CASRGTGFDEQYF. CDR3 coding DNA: TGTGCCAGCAGGGGGACAGGGTTTGACGAGCAGTACTTC.

As DNA, the CDR3 is TGTGCCAGCAGCGTATTAGGTGAGAACACTGAAGCTTTCTTT. It codes for CASSVLGENTEAFF. This chain connects TRBV9 to TRBJ1-1; D not certain. The CDR3 has 14 amino acids. Germline CDR1 SGDLS, CDR2 YYNGEE. Trimming removed 1 base from V and 1 base from J, with 8 bases in between.

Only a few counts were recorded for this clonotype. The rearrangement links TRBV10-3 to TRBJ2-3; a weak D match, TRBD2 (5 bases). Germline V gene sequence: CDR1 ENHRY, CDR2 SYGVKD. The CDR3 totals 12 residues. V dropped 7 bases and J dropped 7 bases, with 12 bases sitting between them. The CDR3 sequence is CAITAGDHTQYF. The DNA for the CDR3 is TGTGCCATCACCGCCGGGGATCATACGCAGTATTTT.

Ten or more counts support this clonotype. CDR3 DNA sequence: TGTGCCACCAGCAGAGAGGTAGGGCAGAGGCCCCAGCATTTT. Residues: CATSREVGQRPQHF. The rearrangement uses TRBV15 and TRBJ1-5, with D unclear. Trimming cost V 0 bases and J 9 bases, with 12 bases left between them. CDR1 and CDR2 from the germline V gene are LNHNV and YYDKDF (reference sequence). This CDR3 has 14 residues.

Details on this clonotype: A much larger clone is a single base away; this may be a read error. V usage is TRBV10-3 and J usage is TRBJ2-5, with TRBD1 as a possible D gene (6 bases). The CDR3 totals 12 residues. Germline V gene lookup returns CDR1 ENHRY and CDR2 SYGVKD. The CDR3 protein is CAISVAGETRYF. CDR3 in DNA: TGTGCCATCAGTGTTGCAGGGGAGACCCGGTACTTC.